Detailed here is one TCR beta chain. The target antigen is unknown. PCR employed 60 Vbeta and 13 Jbeta primers. Generated by immunoSEQ multiplex PCR, the TCRdb table keeps only in-frame clones and is missing some. The sample shows some 100,000 clones, around 75% of them seen only once. The source of the sample is a study of cytomegalovirus exposure and HLA in healthy donors. The CDR3 contains 14 residues. CDR1 LGHNA and CDR2 YNFKEQ come from the germline V gene. V shed 4 bases and J 3 bases; nucleotides not matched to a gene: 5. Whole-study findings and limits: When analyzed later, a missense DCLRE1C variant was found to be linked to TCR beta V- and J-gene trimming. Cytomegalovirus association was listed for under 200 TCR beta chains. Later analysis suggested links between common viral pathogens and several top significant clusters. In a later analysis, at a false discovery rate of 0.05, 15,000 to 20,000 TCR beta sequences were associated with HLA alleles.

The clonotype comes from a young woman in good health and CMV-seropositive. The J gene is TRBJ2-7, the V gene TRBV4-2, with TRBD2 identical over 8 bases. The sequencing sample was made of PBMCs. In DNA, the CDR3 is TGTGCCAGCAGCCCCGGGACTAGTCACTACGAGCAGTACTTC. This encodes CASSPGTSHYEQYF.